Listed here are 6 T cell receptor beta chains from one sample, sequenced in a study of glioma-infiltrating T cells after dendritic cell vaccination. The table came from immunoSEQ multiplex PCR; TCRdb's copy has only in-frame clones and leaves some out. Here the sample spans fewer than 85,000 clones, around nine tenths being singletons. Time point given: after dendritic cell vaccination, including at tumor progression/relapse. Sequenced here: blood, sampled after dendritic cell vaccination. These receptors all come from a human donor with glioblastoma.

The CDR3 DNA reads TGTGCCACCCGGGACAGGGACAACTACGAGCAGTACTTC. Its translation is CATRDRDNYEQYF. V gene TRBV27 combines with J gene TRBJ2-5; 9 bases line up with TRBD1. With the DNA end fitting TRBJ2-7 better, the J assignment may be wrong. The CDR3 sequence is 13 residues long. Germline V gives CDR1 MNHEY, CDR2 SMNVEV (reference sequence).

The chain joins TRBV5-1 to TRBJ1-4, with 9 bases matching TRBD1. This CDR3 is 15 amino acids long. CDR1 SGHRS and CDR2 YFSETQ come from the germline V gene. V lost 7 bases, J lost 7 bases, and 11 bases stayed unmatched. The CDR3, as DNA: TGCGCCAGCGCCAACGGCCGGGACAGGGTTGAAAAACTGTTTTTT. This translates into CASANGRDRVEKLFF.

V and J are TRBV27 and TRBJ2-7; D may be TRBD1 (6 bases). V was cut by 3 bases and J by 3 bases, with 9 bases left in between. The germline CDR1 and CDR2 sequences are MNHEY and SMNVEV (reference sequence). The CDR3 runs to 13 residues. CDR3 loop: CASSLVRGYEQYF. The CDR3 DNA sequence: TGTGCCAGCAGTTTGGTCAGGGGCTACGAGCAGTACTTC.

The chain has TRBV10-3 and TRBJ2-7; 7 positions match TRBD1. Germline CDR1 and CDR2: ENHRY and SYGVKD. There are 15 residues in the CDR3. The ends lost 10 bases at V and 0 bases at J; junction bases unmatched: 12. CDR3 DNA sequence: TGTGCCACGAAAAACCGGGACAGTAGCTCCTACGAGCAGTACTTC. Translation: CATKNRDSSSYEQYF.

The chain is built from TRBV18 and TRBJ2-7; TRBD1 matches at 7 bases. V lost 6 bases, J lost 3 bases, and 8 bases stayed unmatched. The V gene's germline CDR1 is KGHSH and CDR2 LQKENI. The length of the CDR3 is 14 residues. The CDR3 protein is CASSQGRGIYEQYF. As DNA, the CDR3 is TGTGCCAGCTCCCAGGGCAGGGGGATCTACGAGCAGTACTTC. The entire variable domain, with the rest obtained from reference TRBV18 and TRBJ2-7, is as follows: NAGVMQNPRHLVRRRGQEARLRCSPMKGHSHVYWYRQLPEEGLKFMVYLQKENIIDESGMPKERFSAEFPKEGPSILRIQQVVRGDSAAYFCASSQGRGIYEQYFGPGTRLTVT.

The V gene is TRBV6-5, the J gene TRBJ1-1; the match to TRBD1 covers 7 bases. Germline values: CDR1 MNHEY, CDR2 SVGAGI. The CDR3 spans 16 residues. V was clipped by 0 bases and J by 6 bases; unmatched bases: 10. The DNA of the CDR3 is TGTGCCAGCAGTTACTCGACGCAGGGGGTAAGGGCTGAAGCTTTCTTT. Its translation: CASSYSTQGVRAEAFF.